These 9 T cell receptor beta chains were sequenced from one sample in a study of T-cell reconstitution after alpha-beta-depleted transplantation in children (dated by TCRdb to the mid-2010s). Library preparation employed PCR. For sequencing, an Illumina HiSeq 2500 was employed. TCR library preparation used molecular barcoding, with unique molecular identifiers applied to normalize quantification of the TCRbeta repertoire. TCRdb reran the public reads through fastp at Q25 and MiXCR, keeping productive beta chains. Rows merge per CDR3 protein into single entries with the most common DNA and genes. The sample profile shows hundreds of thousands of distinct CDR3 sequences; less than 15% of them were found once. In total, the top ten clones hold over 3.5% of the sample. Sequencing used PBMCs, obtained from the stem cell graft. The receptors were gathered from a human donor who donated a stem cell graft to a child with Fanconi anemia.

The V and J genes are TRBV15 and TRBJ2-2, with unresolved D. CDR3 size: 16 residues. The V gene's germline CDR1 is LNHNV and CDR2 YYDKDF (reference sequence). Trimming stripped 0 bases from V and 7 bases from J, with 15 bases between. This chain's CDR3 is CATSRDKAVPDGELFF. DNA for the CDR3: TGTGCCACCAGCAGAGATAAGGCAGTTCCTGACGGGGAGCTGTTTTTT.

On this clonotype: This may be a read error: a much more frequent sequence differs by one nucleotide. V and J are TRBV29-1 and TRBJ1-4; 9 bases agree with TRBD1. With 7 bases clipped from V and 9 bases from J, the junction kept 12 bases outside the gene matches. Germline-derived CDR1 and CDR2 are SQVTM and ANQGSEA. The CDR3 consists of 14 residues. The CDR3 spells CSAGQGMYNQKLFF. CDR3 DNA sequence: TGCAGCGCAGGACAGGGGATGTACAATCAAAAACTGTTTTTT.

The V and J genes are TRBV2 and TRBJ2-1; TRBD2 agrees at 14 bases. Unmatched junction bases numbered 10, after V lost 6 bases and J lost 15 bases. This CDR3 region has 14 residues. The germline gives CDR1 SNHLY, CDR2 FYNNEI. DNA for the CDR3: TGTGCCAGCAGGACCGGGACTAGCGGGGGCCTTTGGTTCTTC. Translating it yields CASRTGTSGGLWFF.

The table lists this clonotype with many counts. This chain links TRBV11-3 with TRBJ1-1; the D gene is possibly TRBD1 (6 bases). This CDR3 is 14 amino acids long. In germline, CDR1 is SGHNT, CDR2 YENEEA. The V end was cut by 0 bases, the J end by 3 bases, with 8 bases between. Here the CDR3 reads CASSLEGQDTEAFF. CDR3 nucleotides: TGTGCCAGCAGCTTAGAGGGACAAGACACTGAAGCTTTCTTT.

This clonotype was seen at least ten times. The gene calls are TRBV6-1 and TRBJ2-5; 7 bases align to TRBD1. CDR1 is MNHNS, CDR2 SASEGT, per germline. The CDR3 is 16 residues long. J was trimmed by 4 bases and V by 10 bases; bases with no gene match: 18. The CDR3 coding sequence is TGTGCCACCCGTCTCTCCACAGGGGACCCAGCAGAGACCCAGTACTTC. Residues: CATRLSTGDPAETQYF.

This clonotype was counted once. The genes are TRBV18 and TRBJ2-3, with D unclear. In germline, CDR1 is KGHSH, CDR2 LQKENI. With 3 bases removed from V and 6 bases from J, the gap between germline ends came to 10 bases. The CDR3 loop spans 13 amino acids. For the CDR3, the DNA is TGTGCCAGCTCACCCGATAGAGAGGATACGCAGTATTTT. Protein: CASSPDREDTQYF.

This clonotype was recorded many times. The chain is built from TRBV29-1 and TRBJ1-5; 8 positions match TRBD1. The ends lost 4 bases at V and 2 bases at J; junction bases unmatched: 1. This CDR3 has 13 residues. The germline V gene encodes CDR1 SQVTM and CDR2 ANQGSEA. DNA of the CDR3: TGCAGCGTTGTGGACAGGGGCAATCAGCCCCAGCATTTT. It yields the protein CSVVDRGNQPQHF.

The gene calls are TRBV7-9 and TRBJ1-2; no firm D call. CDR1 and CDR2 from the germline V gene are SEHNR and FQNEAQ (reference sequence). The CDR3 length is 12 residues. V was clipped by 5 bases and J by 8 bases, with 12 bases between them. In nucleotides, the CDR3 is TGTGCCAGCAGCGCGACGGTGTACGGCTACACCTTC. Translating gives CASSATVYGYTF. The full variable domain, in which reference TRBV7-9 and TRBJ1-2 provide the parts outside the CDR3, is DTGVSQNPRHKITKRGQNVTFRCDPISEHNRLYWYRQTLGQGPEFLTYFQNEAQLEKSRLLSDRFSAERPKGSFSTLEIQRTEQGDSAMYLCASSATVYGYTFGSGTRLTVV.

V usage is TRBV10-3 and J usage is TRBJ1-2, with D perhaps TRBD1 (5 bases). The CDR3 sequence is 15 residues long. Germline-derived CDR1 and CDR2 are ENHRY and SYGVKD. Trimming removed 3 bases from V and 0 bases from J, with 11 bases in between. CDR3 protein: CAISETGSTNYGYTF. CDR3 sequence (DNA): TGTGCCATCAGTGAAACAGGCAGTACTAACTATGGCTACACCTTC.